This TCR beta chain emerged from a study of response to subunit inactivated influenza vaccine. Study observations and caveats: The authors proposed limited new T cell recruitment per seasonal influenza vaccination.

TCRdb fed the RT-PCR reads into MiXCR, producing one record per CDR3 protein. The sample yields under 200,000 distinct CDR3 sequences, roughly 10% seen once. This clonotype appeared many times. Its antigen is as yet unknown. This material consisted of CD8+ T cells sorted from PBMCs, taken roughly 24 months after vaccination. The receptor comes from a man between 50 and 75 years old who received an inactivated influenza vaccine.

The CDR3 bases are TGCGCCAGCAGCTCGGGACGTGGCGAGACCCAGTACTTC. It codes for CASSSGRGETQYF. The chain joins TRBV4-1 to TRBJ2-5, with D perhaps TRBD1 or TRBD2 (5 bases each). V lost 5 bases, J lost 5 bases, and 12 bases lay in between. There are 13 residues in the CDR3. The germline V gene encodes CDR1 MGHRA and CDR2 YSYEKL.